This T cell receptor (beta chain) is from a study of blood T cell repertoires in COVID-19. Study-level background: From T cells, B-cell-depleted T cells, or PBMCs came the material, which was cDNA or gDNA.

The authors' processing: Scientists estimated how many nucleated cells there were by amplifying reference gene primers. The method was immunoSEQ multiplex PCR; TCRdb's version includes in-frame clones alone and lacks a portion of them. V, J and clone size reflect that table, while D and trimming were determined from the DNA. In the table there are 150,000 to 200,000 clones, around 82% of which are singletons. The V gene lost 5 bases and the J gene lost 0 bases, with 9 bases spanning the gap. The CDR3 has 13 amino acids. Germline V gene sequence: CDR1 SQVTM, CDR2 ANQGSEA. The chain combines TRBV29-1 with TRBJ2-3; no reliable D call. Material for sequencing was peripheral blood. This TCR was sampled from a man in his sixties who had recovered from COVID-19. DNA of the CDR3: TGCAGCGTTCCCCGAACTAGCACAGATACGCAGTATTTT. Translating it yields CSVPRTSTDTQYF.